These T cell receptor beta chains were read from a single sample in a study of shared clonotypes between healthy human individuals. Assay used: immunoSEQ multiplex PCR; TCRdb lists only in-frame clones, some missing. This table holds more than 600,000 clones, roughly nine tenths found once. Sequenced: naive CD8+ T cells sorted from blood. All receptors come from a man aged 25 to 40 in good health. The CDR3 runs from the conserved cysteine through the conserved F or W. Each record gives: J gene, D gene, V gene, clone size, CDR3 DNA, CDR3 protein. The D gene is left open where the match is weak. Size tells how often a clone was seen (once, few, many) or the class of an expanded clone, and some rows leave it out.

J gene: TRBJ2-3
D gene: NA
V gene: TRBV2
clone size: NA
CDR3 DNA: TGTGCCAGCAGTGAGGGCGGTTCGAACACAGATACGCAGTATTTT
CDR3 protein: CASSEGGSNTDTQYF

J gene: TRBJ1-1
D gene: TRBD1
V gene: TRBV6-6
clone size: NA
CDR3 DNA: TGTGCCAGCCTCCGGGACAGGGGGTCGAACACTGAAGCTTTCTTT
CDR3 protein: CASLRDRGSNTEAFF

J gene: TRBJ2-2
D gene: TRBD1
V gene: TRBV7-6
clone size: NA
CDR3 DNA: TGTGCCAGCAGCTCCCCCCGGGACAGGGCCGTCGCGAACACCGGGGAGCTGTTTTTT
CDR3 protein: CASSSPRDRAVANTGELFF

J gene: TRBJ1-1
D gene: NA
V gene: TRBV27
clone size: once
CDR3 DNA: TGTGCCAGCAGTTCCATCCTCGCCGCGGGGCACACTGAAGCTTTCTTT
CDR3 protein: CASSSILAAGHTEAFF

J gene: TRBJ2-5
D gene: NA
V gene: TRBV7-3
clone size: NA
CDR3 DNA: TGTGCCAGCAGCTCCCAGGGCGCAGGAGAGACCCAGTACTTC
CDR3 protein: CASSSQGAGETQYF

J gene: TRBJ1-4
D gene: NA
V gene: TRBV5-1
clone size: NA
CDR3 DNA: TGCGCCAGCAGCCCCGATATGGGACTGCGTAATGAAAAACTGTTTTTT
CDR3 protein: CASSPDMGLRNEKLFF

J gene: TRBJ2-3
D gene: NA
V gene: TRBV27
clone size: NA
CDR3 DNA: TGTGCCAGCAAGGGCACAGATACGCAGTATTTT
CDR3 protein: CASKGTDTQYF

J gene: TRBJ2-3
D gene: NA
V gene: TRBV10-1
clone size: NA
CDR3 DNA: TGCGCCAGCAGTGAGAGCAGGGGCCCAGATACGCAGTATTTT
CDR3 protein: CASSESRGPDTQYF

J gene: TRBJ2-7
D gene: NA
V gene: TRBV30
clone size: NA
CDR3 DNA: TGTGCCTGGAGTGGAACCTACGAGCAGTACTTC
CDR3 protein: CAWSGTYEQYF

J gene: TRBJ1-3
D gene: NA
V gene: TRBV6-1
clone size: NA
CDR3 DNA: TGTGCCAGCAGTGAATATACAGGTGGTGGAAACACCATATATTTT
CDR3 protein: CASSEYTGGGNTIYF

J gene: TRBJ1-2
D gene: TRBD1
V gene: TRBV7-2
clone size: NA
CDR3 DNA: TGTGCCAGCAGCTTGAAGGACAGGGGTAACTATGGCTACACCTTC
CDR3 protein: CASSLKDRGNYGYTF

J gene: TRBJ2-6
D gene: NA
V gene: TRBV7-2
clone size: NA
CDR3 DNA: TGTGCCAGCAGCTCACCAATGACTAGTGGTGCTGGGGCCAACGTCCTGACTTTC
CDR3 protein: CASSSPMTSGAGANVLTF

J gene: TRBJ2-1
D gene: TRBD2
V gene: TRBV19
clone size: NA
CDR3 DNA: TGTGCCAGTAGTATAGTACCAGCGGGAAGCTACAATGAGCAGTTCTTC
CDR3 protein: CASSIVPAGSYNEQFF

J gene: TRBJ2-3
D gene: NA
V gene: TRBV29-1
clone size: NA
CDR3 DNA: TGCAGCGTTTTTCCAACATTAGAGCCAGATACGCAGTATTTT
CDR3 protein: CSVFPTLEPDTQYF

J gene: TRBJ1-3
D gene: NA
V gene: TRBV7-9
clone size: NA
CDR3 DNA: TGTGCCAGCAGCTTAGGTGGGGGGCCCCGCTCTGGAAACACCATATATTTT
CDR3 protein: CASSLGGGPRSGNTIYF

J gene: TRBJ2-1
D gene: TRBD1
V gene: TRBV6-1
clone size: NA
CDR3 DNA: TGTGCCAGCAGTGGCTGGGACAGAAGTTCCTACAATGAGCAGTTCTTC
CDR3 protein: CASSGWDRSSYNEQFF

J gene: TRBJ2-1
D gene: NA
V gene: TRBV7-6
clone size: once
CDR3 DNA: TGTGCCAGCAGCTTACGCGGGACCGACAATGAGCAGTTCTTC
CDR3 protein: CASSLRGTDNEQFF

J gene: TRBJ2-7
D gene: NA
V gene: TRBV11-2
clone size: NA
CDR3 DNA: TGTGCCAGCAGCTTCCACAGGCGATACGAGCAGTACTTC
CDR3 protein: CASSFHRRYEQYF

J gene: TRBJ2-2
D gene: NA
V gene: TRBV29-1
clone size: NA
CDR3 DNA: TGCAGCGTTGTTGGGGGGCAAGGGATCACCGGGGAGCTGTTTTTT
CDR3 protein: CSVVGGQGITGELFF

J gene: TRBJ2-1
D gene: NA
V gene: TRBV29-1
clone size: NA
CDR3 DNA: TGCAGCGTTGAAATCGTAGCAGGCCCACACTACAATGAGCAGTTCTTC
CDR3 protein: CSVEIVAGPHYNEQFF

J gene: TRBJ1-4
D gene: TRBD1
V gene: TRBV7-9
clone size: NA
CDR3 DNA: TGTGCCAGCAGCTCTAGGACAGGGGGCGTGAATGAAAAACTGTTTTTT
CDR3 protein: CASSSRTGGVNEKLFF

J gene: TRBJ1-1
D gene: NA
V gene: TRBV6-5
clone size: NA
CDR3 DNA: TGTGCCAGCAGTTACTATGGAGGGGGTGAAGCTTTCTTT
CDR3 protein: CASSYYGGGEAFF

J gene: TRBJ2-7
D gene: NA
V gene: TRBV29-1
clone size: NA
CDR3 DNA: TGCAGCGTTGAATCCGCGGGAACCACTTGGCAGTACTTC
CDR3 protein: CSVESAGTTWQYF

J gene: TRBJ1-5
D gene: NA
V gene: TRBV28
clone size: NA
CDR3 DNA: TGTGCCAGCAACGCCCGAAGATCGAGCAATCAGCCCCAGCATTTT
CDR3 protein: CASNARRSSNQPQHF

J gene: TRBJ1-1
D gene: NA
V gene: TRBV9
clone size: NA
CDR3 DNA: TGTGCCAGCAGCGTAGGGGGGGCCGGCAGGGCGAAACAACAAGCTTTCTTT
CDR3 protein: CASSVGGAGRAKQQAFF

J gene: TRBJ1-5
D gene: NA
V gene: TRBV6-5
clone size: NA
CDR3 DNA: TGTGCCAGCAGTTACGGGCCGGAAAGCAATCAGCCCCAGCATTTT
CDR3 protein: CASSYGPESNQPQHF

J gene: TRBJ2-6
D gene: NA
V gene: TRBV28
clone size: NA
CDR3 DNA: TGTGCCAGCAGTCCCCCGGTAGGGACCTCTGGGGCCAACGTCCTGACTTTC
CDR3 protein: CASSPPVGTSGANVLTF

J gene: TRBJ2-7
D gene: NA
V gene: TRBV28
clone size: NA
CDR3 DNA: TGTGCCAGCAGTAGCGGGTACCATTACGAGCAGTACTTC
CDR3 protein: CASSSGYHYEQYF

J gene: TRBJ2-7
D gene: NA
V gene: TRBV28
clone size: NA
CDR3 DNA: TGTGCCAGCAGCAGCACCGAAGGAGGGCCACCCTACGAGCAGTACTTC
CDR3 protein: CASSSTEGGPPYEQYF

J gene: TRBJ2-1
D gene: TRBD2
V gene: TRBV4-3
clone size: NA
CDR3 DNA: TGCGCCAGCAGCCCCAGCGGGAGCTCCTACAATGAGCAGTTCTTC
CDR3 protein: CASSPSGSSYNEQFF

J gene: TRBJ2-1
D gene: NA
V gene: TRBV7-6
clone size: NA
CDR3 DNA: TGTGCCAGCAGCTTAGACATGGAAATGGATGAGCAGTTCTTC
CDR3 protein: CASSLDMEMDEQFF

J gene: TRBJ2-6
D gene: NA
V gene: TRBV9
clone size: NA
CDR3 DNA: TGTGCCAGCAGAGGACGGGAACTTACCCCATTCAACTCTGGGGCCAACGTCCTGACTTTC
CDR3 protein: CASRGRELTPFNSGANVLTF

J gene: TRBJ1-1
D gene: NA
V gene: TRBV10-3
clone size: NA
CDR3 DNA: TGTGCCATCAGTGAGGTGGGGAACACTGAAGCTTTCTTT
CDR3 protein: CAISEVGNTEAFF

J gene: TRBJ2-5
D gene: TRBD2
V gene: TRBV7-9
clone size: NA
CDR3 DNA: TGTGCCAGCAGCGCTAGCGGGAGCCAAGAGACCCAGTACTTC
CDR3 protein: CASSASGSQETQYF

J gene: TRBJ2-2
D gene: NA
V gene: TRBV11-1
clone size: NA
CDR3 DNA: TGTGCCAGCAGCCCCTCTTCGAGGGAGTACACCGGGGAGCTGTTTTTT
CDR3 protein: CASSPSSREYTGELFF

J gene: TRBJ2-1
D gene: TRBD1
V gene: TRBV15
clone size: NA
CDR3 DNA: TGTGCCACCAGCAGAGACCGGACAGGGAGCAATGAGCAGTTCTTC
CDR3 protein: CATSRDRTGSNEQFF

J gene: TRBJ2-1
D gene: TRBD2
V gene: TRBV19
clone size: NA
CDR3 DNA: TGTGCCAGTAGTATTGTAGCGGGAGGGCTCATCGCGGGGCAGTTCTTC
CDR3 protein: CASSIVAGGLIAGQFF

J gene: TRBJ2-7
D gene: NA
V gene: TRBV5-6
clone size: NA
CDR3 DNA: TGTGCCAGCAGCTTGGGGTACAGCTACGAGCAGTACTTC
CDR3 protein: CASSLGYSYEQYF

J gene: TRBJ2-7
D gene: NA
V gene: TRBV6-6
clone size: NA
CDR3 DNA: TGTGCCAGCGGGCCAGGCCCCCCTTACGAGCAGTACTTC
CDR3 protein: CASGPGPPYEQYF

J gene: TRBJ2-7
D gene: NA
V gene: TRBV7-9
clone size: once
CDR3 DNA: TGTGCCAGCAGCTTAGGGGCCGAGCAGTACTTC
CDR3 protein: CASSLGAEQYF

J gene: TRBJ2-5
D gene: NA
V gene: TRBV7-9
clone size: NA
CDR3 DNA: TGTGCCAGCAGCCTGGAGACAGGCCCTCCTCAAGAGACCCAGTACTTC
CDR3 protein: CASSLETGPPQETQYF

J gene: TRBJ1-1
D gene: NA
V gene: TRBV18
clone size: NA
CDR3 DNA: TGTGCCAGCTCACTATACGGCCCATCGAACACTGAAGCTTTCTTT
CDR3 protein: CASSLYGPSNTEAFF

J gene: TRBJ2-7
D gene: NA
V gene: TRBV6-5
clone size: NA
CDR3 DNA: TGTGCCAGCAGTTCCTTAATGGGAGACTCCTACGAGCAGTACTTC
CDR3 protein: CASSSLMGDSYEQYF

J gene: TRBJ1-1
D gene: NA
V gene: TRBV4-2
clone size: NA
CDR3 DNA: TGTGCCAGCAGCCAGGCCCGCGAAGCTTTCTTT
CDR3 protein: CASSQAREAFF

J gene: TRBJ1-2
D gene: NA
V gene: TRBV7-9
clone size: NA
CDR3 DNA: TGTGCCAGCAGCGGGCCTCCGATCCGCTATGGCTACACCTTC
CDR3 protein: CASSGPPIRYGYTF

J gene: TRBJ2-7
D gene: TRBD1
V gene: TRBV2
clone size: NA
CDR3 DNA: TGTGCCAGCAGTGACCCCGGACAGGTTGAGCAGTACTTC
CDR3 protein: CASSDPGQVEQYF

J gene: TRBJ1-2
D gene: TRBD1
V gene: TRBV4-1
clone size: NA
CDR3 DNA: TGCGCCAGCAGCCAACTACAGGGGATCTATGGCTACACCTTC
CDR3 protein: CASSQLQGIYGYTF